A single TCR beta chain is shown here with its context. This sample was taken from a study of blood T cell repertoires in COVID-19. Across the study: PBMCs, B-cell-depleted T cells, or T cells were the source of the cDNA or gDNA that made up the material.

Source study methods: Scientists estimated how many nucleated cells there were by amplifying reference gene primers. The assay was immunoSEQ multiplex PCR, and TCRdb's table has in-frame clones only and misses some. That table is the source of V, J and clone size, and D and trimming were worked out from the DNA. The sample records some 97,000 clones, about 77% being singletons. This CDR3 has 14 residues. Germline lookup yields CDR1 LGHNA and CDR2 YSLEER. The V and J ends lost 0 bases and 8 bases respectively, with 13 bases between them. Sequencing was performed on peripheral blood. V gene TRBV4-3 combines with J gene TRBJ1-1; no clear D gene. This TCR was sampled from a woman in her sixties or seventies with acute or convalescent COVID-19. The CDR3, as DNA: TGCGCCAGCAGCCAAGATAGGAGGGAACCCGAAGCTTTCTTT. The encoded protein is CASSQDRREPEAFF.